Listed below are T cell receptor beta chains from one sample, sequenced in a study of blood T cell repertoires in COVID-19. Some clones are missing from TCRdb's copy, which holds only in-frame ones; the method was immunoSEQ multiplex PCR. The sample consists of around 160,000 clones, 80% to 90% of them appearing once. Sequencing was performed on peripheral blood. The receptors derive from a human donor in a cohort sampled during active COVID-19. Each CDR3 is given with its conserved first and last residue. A D gene is named only where the DNA matches it firmly. Clone size appears in some rows only: once, few, many, or a class for an expanded clone.

d_call j_call clone_size v_call cdr3_aa cdr3_nt
TRBD2 TRBJ2-3 few TRBV18 CASSPAGGGADTQYF TGTGCCAGCTCACCAGCGGGGGGCGGCGCAGATACGCAGTATTTT
TRBD2 TRBJ2-1 NA TRBV6-5 CASRGRAMHNEQFF TGTGCCAGCAGGGGGAGGGCCATGCACAATGAGCAGTTCTTC
TRBD1 TRBJ1-4 NA TRBV2 CASSDVRGNEKLFF TGTGCCAGCAGTGACGTCAGGGGGAATGAAAAACTGTTTTTT
NA TRBJ2-5 NA TRBV6-5 CASSPFETQYF TGTGCCAGCAGCCCCTTTGAGACCCAGTACTTC
NA TRBJ2-7 NA TRBV11-2 CASRSTGYYEQYF TGTGCCAGCAGGTCTACAGGGTACTACGAGCAGTACTTC
TRBD2 TRBJ2-1 once TRBV6-2/TRBV6-3 CASSYDTSGITRSSYNEQFF TGTGCCAGCAGTTACGACACTAGCGGGATCACAAGGAGCTCCTACAATGAGCAGTTCTTC
TRBD2 TRBJ2-5 few TRBV28 CASSLLAGGQETQYF TGTGCCAGCAGTCTACTAGCGGGGGGCCAAGAGACCCAGTACTTC
NA TRBJ1-6 NA TRBV5-6 CASSRQGARNSPLHF TGTGCCAGCAGCCGGCAGGGCGCTCGAAATTCACCCCTCCACTTT
NA TRBJ2-2 NA TRBV4-1 CASSHPGVSTGELFF TGCGCCAGCAGCCACCCCGGGGTAAGCACCGGGGAGCTGTTTTTT
TRBD1 TRBJ2-1 NA TRBV2 CASSAGTGGKDEQFF TGTGCCAGCAGTGCCGGGACAGGGGGCAAGGATGAGCAGTTCTTC
TRBD1 TRBJ1-5 NA TRBV15 CATSRFMGQLNQPQHF TGTGCCACCAGCAGATTCATGGGACAGCTCAATCAGCCCCAGCATTTT
NA TRBJ1-4 many TRBV15 CATSRPRGGGGEKLFF TGTGCCACCAGCAGGCCTAGGGGGGGCGGGGGAGAAAAACTGTTTTTT
TRBD2 TRBJ2-7 NA TRBV6-2/TRBV6-3 CASSPWGGEQYF TGTGCCAGCAGCCCGTGGGGGGGCGAGCAGTACTTC
TRBD2 TRBJ2-3 NA TRBV15 CATSRDGSGGPTDTQYF TGTGCCACCAGCAGAGATGGGAGCGGGGGGCCCACAGATACGCAGTATTTT
NA TRBJ1-2 NA TRBV29-1 CSVPTSGYGYTF TGCAGCGTCCCAACCAGTGGCTATGGCTACACCTTC
NA TRBJ1-3 NA TRBV3-1/TRBV3-2 CASSQPDRSGNTIYF TGTGCCAGCAGCCAACCTGACAGGAGTGGAAACACCATATATTTT
TRBD2 TRBJ2-1 NA TRBV7-2 CASSLSWAGDKFF TGTGCCAGCAGCCTCTCCTGGGCGGGGGATAAGTTCTTC
NA TRBJ1-1 NA TRBV19 CASSSGGVGTEAFF TGTGCCAGTAGTAGCGGGGGGGTCGGCACTGAAGCTTTCTTT
NA TRBJ2-1 NA TRBV5-1 CASSSLTQGSNEQFF TGCGCCAGCAGCTCACTAACACAGGGTTCCAATGAGCAGTTCTTC
NA TRBJ2-2 NA TRBV7-2 CASSLGPKNTGELFF TGTGCCAGCAGCTTAGGCCCTAAGAACACCGGGGAGCTGTTTTTT
TRBD1 TRBJ2-2 few TRBV11-3 CASGGQDPTGELFF TGTGCCAGCGGCGGACAGGACCCCACCGGGGAGCTGTTTTTT
TRBD2 TRBJ2-1 NA TRBV13 CASSSQGTSGYNEQFF TGTGCCAGCAGCTCCCAAGGGACTAGCGGATACAATGAGCAGTTCTTC
TRBD2 TRBJ2-7 NA TRBV30 CAWTTSGPYEQYF TGTGCCTGGACAACTAGCGGGCCTTACGAGCAGTACTTC
NA TRBJ1-2 few TRBV11-2 CASSPRQSSSDGYTF TGTGCCAGCAGCCCTCGACAGTCGAGCTCGGATGGCTACACCTTC
TRBD2 TRBJ2-4 NA TRBV7-2 CASSLFSGLAGGTQNIQYF TGTGCCAGCAGCTTATTCTCTGGACTAGCGGGAGGGACCCAAAACATTCAGTACTTC
TRBD2 TRBJ2-7 NA TRBV7-9 CASSPIPGHEREVNEQYF TGTGCCAGCAGCCCTATTCCAGGGCATGAGCGGGAGGTCAACGAGCAGTACTTC
NA TRBJ1-4 NA TRBV28 CASASYIGGANEKLFF TGTGCCAGCGCTTCTTATATCGGGGGAGCTAATGAAAAACTGTTTTTT
NA TRBJ1-5 NA TRBV4-3 CASSQDVPGGNQPQHF TGCGCCAGCAGCCAAGATGTTCCCGGGGGAAATCAGCCCCAGCATTTT
TRBD2 TRBJ2-4 NA TRBV11-1 CASSPLAEAKNIQYF TGTGCCAGCAGCCCACTAGCGGAAGCCAAAAACATTCAGTACTTC
NA TRBJ1-5 NA TRBV2 CASGRGIDQPQHF TGTGCCAGCGGGCGGGGGATTGATCAGCCCCAGCATTTT
NA TRBJ2-7 NA TRBV27 CASSLDRLHHLEQYF TGTGCCAGCAGTTTGGACAGACTCCACCATCTCGAGCAGTACTTC
NA TRBJ1-6 NA TRBV6-5 CASSFTGTGSPLHF TGTGCCAGCAGTTTTACCGGGACTGGTTCACCCCTCCACTTT
NA TRBJ2-7 once TRBV27 CASSQDKSYEQYF TGTGCCAGCAGCCAGGACAAATCCTACGAGCAGTACTTC
TRBD1 TRBJ2-7 NA TRBV15 CATSRGDRQTYEQYF TGTGCCACCAGCAGGGGGGACAGGCAAACATACGAGCAGTACTTC
TRBD1 TRBJ2-1 NA TRBV6-5 CASRSGTGYDNEQFF TGTGCCAGCAGGTCCGGGACAGGTTACGACAATGAGCAGTTCTTC
NA TRBJ2-7 NA TRBV20-1 CSARAGHEQYF TGCAGTGCTAGAGCTGGCCACGAGCAGTACTTC
NA TRBJ2-2 NA TRBV7-2 CASSFSGTGELFF TGTGCCAGCAGCTTCTCAGGTACCGGGGAGCTGTTTTTT